The T cell receptor (beta chain) under discussion was sequenced for a study of T cells after yellow fever vaccination. This clonotype was detected only a few times. Its antigen remains unknown. Study-wide results and limits: Overall, a small share of clonotypes was seen in both CD4 and CD8 compartments.

Each CDR3 protein gets one entry after TCRdb re-called the 5' RACE reads with MiXCR. The sample carries roughly 340,000 distinct CDR3 sequences, approximately 3.9% recorded once. Trimming took 1 base from V and 3 from J, leaving 7 bases between them. The CDR3 is made up of 13 amino acids. Germline CDR1 and CDR2: SGHRS and YFSETQ. This chain connects TRBV5-1 to TRBJ2-5; D is unresolved. The input for sequencing was PBMCs, taken 5 days after the yellow fever booster vaccination. The TCR originated in a man younger than 35 who received the YFV17D yellow fever vaccine. Here the CDR3 reads CASSLTEKETQYF. The CDR3 DNA is TGCGCCAGCAGCTTGACGGAAAAAGAGACCCAGTACTTC.